Below are 16 T cell receptor beta chains sequenced from a single sample in a study of CD8+CD57+ T cells in acquired aplastic anemia. TCR beta VDJ and CDR3 profiles were obtained from a genomic DNA template. TCRdb reprocessed the reads via MiXCR and lists one record per CDR3 protein. The sample includes around 200,000 distinct CDR3 sequences, 48% of them seen just once. The authors sequenced patients whose flow cytometry had shown CD8+CD57+ cell expansion. Sequenced input: sorted CD4+, CD8+, or CD8+CD57+ T cells (not recorded which) from PBMCs. The receptors shown here come from a human donor with aplastic anemia.

This clonotype was seen just once. This sequence joins TRBV14 and TRBJ2-1; TRBD2 matches 9 bases. The CDR3 is 20 amino acids. Germline lookup yields CDR1 SGHDN and CDR2 FVKESK. The V and J ends lost 0 bases and 0 bases, in that order; junction bases with no gene match: 12. The CDR3 DNA sequence: TGTGCCAGCAGCCAAGATCCCGGGACTAGCTTCCTGAGCTCCTACAATGAGCAGTTCTTC. Residues: CASSQDPGTSFLSSYNEQFF.

This clonotype has ten or more counts. The chain carries TRBV19 and TRBJ2-3, with TRBD2 matching 15 bases. CDR1 and CDR2 from the germline V gene are LNHDA and SQIVND (reference sequence). The CDR3 runs 16 residues. Trimming took 4 bases from V and 4 from J; bases not matched to a gene: 3. The DNA for the CDR3 is TGTGCCAGTAGTAGCGGACTAGCGGGAGGGGCAGATACGCAGTATTTT. It encodes CASSSGLAGGADTQYF.

This sequence joins TRBV2 and TRBJ1-2; D unresolved. The CDR3 has 16 residues. Trimming took 5 bases from V and 8 from J, leaving 24 bases between them. CDR1 and CDR2 (germline): SNHLY, FYNNEI. The CDR3 protein is CASSRFQGSTAYGYTF. In nucleotides, the CDR3 is TGTGCCAGCAGTCGATTTCAAGGGAGTACAGCTTACGGCTACACCTTC.

This clonotype was counted at least ten times. The chain employs TRBV14 and TRBJ2-3; D not certain. CDR1 and CDR2 from the germline V gene are SGHDN and FVKESK. This CDR3 has 13 amino acids. V shed 0 bases and J shed 6 bases, with 7 bases lying between them. The CDR3 DNA reads TGTGCCAGCAGCCAAGAGGGCCGCGATACGCAGTATTTT. Residues: CASSQEGRDTQYF. The entire variable domain, with the rest obtained from reference TRBV14 and TRBJ2-3, is as follows: EAGVTQFPSHSVIEKGQTVTLRCDPISGHDNLYWYRRVMGKEIKFLLHFVKESKQDESGMPNNRFLAERTGGTYSTLKVQPAELEDSGVYFCASSQEGRDTQYFGPGTRLTVL.

With respect to this clonotype: A much bigger clone sits one base away, suggesting this may be a read error. This CDR3 is missing its conserved last phenylalanine or tryptophan, likely due to a read error. V gene TRBV5-5 combines with J gene TRBJ1-5; TRBD1 might be the D (5 bases). The CDR3 spans 15 residues. The V end lost 2 bases, the J end lost 7 bases, and 16 bases lay between the germline ends. Germline-derived CDR1 and CDR2 are SGHKS and YYEKEE (reference sequence). The CDR3 loop reads CASSLGAGDMQPQHL. CDR3 sequence (DNA): TGTGCCAGCAGCTTAGGAGCGGGGGATATGCAGCCCCAGCATCTT.

This clonotype was picked up many times. The chain has TRBV29-1 and TRBJ2-5, with TRBD1 matching over 7 bases. This CDR3 region has 13 residues. With 6 bases clipped from V and 4 bases from J, the junction kept 8 bases outside the gene matches. CDR1 SQVTM and CDR2 ANQGSEA come from the germline V gene. CDR3 sequence: CSVGDTGVETQYF. DNA of the CDR3: TGCAGCGTCGGGGACACAGGGGTAGAGACCCAGTACTTC. Based on the CDR3 plus reference TRBV29-1 and TRBJ2-5, the full variable domain is SAVISQKPSRDICQRGTSLTIQCQVDSQVTMMFWYRQQPGQSLTLIATANQGSEATYESGFVIDKFPISRPNLTFSTLTVSNMSPEDSSIYLCSVGDTGVETQYFGPGTRLLVL.

Comments on this clonotype: A much more abundant neighbour one base away suggests this may be a read error. The rearrangement joins TRBV12-5 to TRBJ1-4; D call uncertain. This CDR3 is 16 amino acids long. Germline lookup yields CDR1 LGHNT and CDR2 FRNRAP. CDR3 sequence (DNA): TGTGCTAGTGGTTTGATACAGCCGACAACTAATGGAAAACTGTTTTTT. The encoded protein is CASGLIQPTTNGKLFF.

The chain combines TRBV11-2 with TRBJ2-1; D perhaps matches TRBD2 (7 bases). The CDR3 runs to 16 residues. V was clipped by 8 bases and J by 1 base, with 18 bases between them. CDR1 SGHAT and CDR2 FQNNGV come from the germline V gene. CDR3 protein: CASGRGGGGSYNEQFF. The DNA of the CDR3 is TGTGCCAGCGGCAGAGGGGGGGGCGGTTCCTACAATGAGCAGTTCTTC.

This clonotype came up many times. The chain joins TRBV4-2 to TRBJ1-3, with D uncertain. Trimming stripped 0 bases from V and 1 base from J, with 4 bases between. This CDR3 has 14 amino acids. Germline values: CDR1 LGHNA, CDR2 YNFKEQ. The CDR3 nucleotides read TGTGCCAGCAGCCAAGAGGGGTCTGGAAACACCATATATTTT. Translated: CASSQEGSGNTIYF.

V gene TRBV12-3 or TRBV12-4 combines with J gene TRBJ1-1; D gene ambiguous. The CDR3 extends over 13 amino acids. Trimming took off 4 bases at V and 8 bases at J, with 14 bases between the two ends. Written as DNA, the CDR3 is TGTGCCAGCAGTTCCCAACGGGATGCGGAAGCTTTCTTT. As protein: CASSSQRDAEAFF.

V and J are TRBV2 and TRBJ2-3; 10 bases are a match to TRBD2. Germline V gene data show CDR1 as SNHLY and CDR2 as FYNNEI. J lost 5 bases, V lost 0 bases, and 5 bases had no gene match. The CDR3 length is 16 residues. The DNA for the CDR3 is TGTGCCAGCAGTGAAGCGCGTCTAGCGGGAGTAGATACGCAGTATTTT. Its translation: CASSEARLAGVDTQYF.

The CDR3: CSVEDPRRPTDTQYF. The CDR3 nucleotides are TGCAGCGTTGAAGATCCCCGACGGCCGACAGATACGCAGTATTTT. The chain has TRBV29-1 and TRBJ2-3; D not resolved. V was cut by 0 bases and J by 3 bases, with 13 bases left in between. The CDR3 runs to 15 residues. The germline V gene has CDR1 SQVTM and CDR2 ANQGSEA.

In its sample, this clonotype was seen many times. The J gene is TRBJ2-3, the V gene TRBV5-1; either TRBD1 or TRBD2 may supply D (5 bases each). CDR3 length: 15 amino acids. Looked up from germline, CDR1 is SGHRS and CDR2 is YFSETQ. V lost 4 bases and J 1 base, leaving 13 bases between the germline ends. DNA for the CDR3: TGCGCCAGCAGCAAACCCGGGACGGGCACAGATACGCAGTATTTT. It encodes CASSKPGTGTDTQYF.

This clonotype was counted once. This chain connects TRBV24-1 to TRBJ2-3, with TRBD2 matching 10 bases. With V trimmed by 3 bases and J by 1 base, 3 bases remained unmatched. Per the germline V gene, CDR1 is KGHDR and CDR2 is SFDVKD. This CDR3 contains 16 residues. The CDR3 spells CATSDNLAGGTDTQYF. In DNA form, the CDR3 reads TGTGCCACCAGTGATAATCTAGCGGGGGGCACAGATACGCAGTATTTT.

This clonotype was counted only a few times. This chain joins TRBV19 and TRBJ1-5; D unclear. Trimming shortened V by 5 bases and J by 6 bases, and 11 bases separated the two germline ends. CDR3 length: 13 residues. Germline values: CDR1 LNHDA, CDR2 SQIVND (reference sequence). The CDR3 nucleotides are TGTGCCAGTAGTTGGGAGCCGTCTCAGCCCCAGCATTTT. It translates to CASSWEPSQPQHF.

This clonotype was observed many times. This sequence joins TRBV27 and TRBJ2-7, with 9 bases aligning to TRBD2. The V gene end was trimmed by 3 bases and the J gene end by 4 bases; junction bases not matched to a gene: 4. The CDR3 loop spans 14 amino acids. In germline, CDR1 is MNHEY, CDR2 SMNVEV (reference sequence). The CDR3 sequence is CASSFSSGMYEQYF. The CDR3 nucleotides read TGTGCCAGCAGTTTTTCTAGCGGGATGTACGAGCAGTACTTC.